A single sample is the source of the 16 T cell receptor beta chains below, sequenced in a study of OX40 agonist ivuxolimab in advanced cancers. Here immunoSEQ multiplex PCR was the method, and the copy in TCRdb shows in-frame clones only, minus some. The repertoire consists of tens of thousands of clones, with 91% occurring once and the leading ten covering about 14%. This sample comprised CD4+ or CD8+ T cells sorted from blood, obtained in a trial of the OX40 agonist ivuxolimab. These receptors were taken from an adult with an advanced solid tumor such as melanoma, head and neck, liver or kidney cancer.

The gene calls are TRBV4-2 and TRBJ1-2; D call uncertain. The CDR3 covers 14 residues. Trimming left V 4 bases short and J 0 bases short, with 9 bases between. CDR1 is LGHNA, CDR2 YNFKEQ, per germline. The CDR3 DNA is TGTGCCAGCAGCCCTGATACTACTAACTATGGCTACACCTTC. Protein sequence: CASSPDTTNYGYTF.

This clone was seen once. The chain is built from TRBV9 and TRBJ2-3; D call uncertain. CDR1 is SGDLS and CDR2 is YYNGEE in the germline V gene. The length of the CDR3 is 12 residues. The germline V and J ends were trimmed by 0 bases and 7 bases, with 6 bases remaining between them. The CDR3: CASSVAGNTQYF. The CDR3 nucleotides are TGTGCCAGCAGCGTAGCAGGAAATACGCAGTATTTT.

The chain combines TRBV4-1 with TRBJ1-5, with D possibly TRBD1 on 6 matching bases. Germline V CDR1 and CDR2: MGHRA, YSYEKL. The V gene lost 1 base and the J gene lost 5 bases, with 12 bases spanning the gap. The CDR3 is made up of 15 amino acids. The CDR3 loop is CASSQGGGSDQPQHF. In DNA form, the CDR3 reads TGCGCCAGCAGCCAAGGAGGGGGAAGCGATCAGCCCCAGCATTTT.

On this clone: Other DNA sequences of this sample code for an identical CDR3. The chain has TRBV6-5 and TRBJ2-5; D not resolved. V lost 3 bases, J lost 5 bases, and 10 bases lay in between. CDR3 length: 13 amino acids. Germline-derived CDR1 and CDR2 are MNHEY and SVGAGI. DNA for the CDR3: TGTGCCAGCAGTTATTCAAAGAGGGAGACCCAGTACTTC. Its protein product is CASSYSKRETQYF.

The chain couples TRBV11-2 to TRBJ2-3, with unresolved D. The ends were cut back, 5 bases at V and 10 bases at J, with 13 bases in the middle. Per the germline V gene, CDR1 is SGHAT and CDR2 is FQNNGV. This CDR3 contains 12 residues. CDR3 protein: CASSEDASSQYF. The CDR3 DNA reads as TGTGCCAGCAGCGAGGACGCCTCTTCGCAGTATTTT. Based on the CDR3 plus reference TRBV11-2 and TRBJ2-3, the full variable domain is EAGVAQSPRYKIIEKRQSVAFWCNPISGHATLYWYQQILGQGPKLLIQFQNNGVVDDSQLPKDRFSAERLKGVDSTLKIQPAKLEDSAVYLCASSEDASSQYFGPGTRLTVL.

The chain is built from TRBV30 and TRBJ1-3; D is possibly TRBD1 (5 bases). There are 19 residues in the CDR3. The germline V gene encodes CDR1 GTSNPN and CDR2 SVGIG (reference sequence). V gave up 3 bases and J gave up 4 bases, with 28 bases separating them. CDR3 coding DNA: TGTGCCTGGAGCCCCCAACCGGGACCAGTTTTGGGTTCCGGAAACACCATATATTTT. Its translation is CAWSPQPGPVLGSGNTIYF.

The gene calls are TRBV27 and TRBJ2-5; TRBD2 matches at 8 bases. With 4 bases clipped from V and 4 bases from J, the junction kept 5 bases outside the gene matches. This CDR3 has 14 residues. The germline V gene encodes CDR1 MNHEY and CDR2 SMNVEV (reference sequence). CDR3 amino acids: CASSSPGGAETQYF. CDR3 DNA sequence: TGTGCCAGCAGTTCCCCGGGGGGGGCAGAGACCCAGTACTTC.

This clone was recorded once. This chain links TRBV9 with TRBJ2-2; 15 nucleotides line up with TRBD2. Trimming removed 4 bases from V and 0 bases from J; junction bases left unmatched: 10. The CDR3 extends over 20 amino acids. Per germline, CDR1 SGDLS and CDR2 YYNGEE. CDR3 sequence reads: CASSPEPGLAGGTNTGELFF. CDR3 nucleotide sequence: TGTGCCAGCAGCCCGGAACCGGGACTAGCGGGAGGAACGAACACCGGGGAGCTGTTTTTT.

The gene calls are TRBV5-6 and TRBJ2-7; 13 nucleotides match TRBD2. CDR3 length: 15 amino acids. V lost 0 bases to trimming and J lost 3 bases; unmatched junction nucleotides: 0. In germline, CDR1 is SGHDT, CDR2 YYEEEE. CDR3 nucleotides: TGTGCCAGCAGCTTGGGACTAGCGGGAGGCTACGAGCAGTACTTC. As protein: CASSLGLAGGYEQYF.

The chain is built from TRBV27 and TRBJ2-1; D assignment may be TRBD1 or TRBD2 (5 bases each). V was clipped by 10 bases and J by 0 bases, with 37 bases between them. CDR3 length equals 22 residues. Germline CDR1 and CDR2: MNHEY and SMNVEV (reference sequence). The CDR3, as DNA: TGTGCCACCAAGCAGTTTATGGGGCCCCCGGGGCCAAAACCGAGCTCCTACAATGAGCAGTTCTTC. Translated, it gives CATKQFMGPPGPKPSSYNEQFF.

The rearrangement joins TRBV6-5 to TRBJ2-1, with D perhaps being TRBD1 or TRBD2 (5 bases each). Germline-derived CDR1 and CDR2 are MNHEY and SVGAGI. Trimming took off 5 bases at V and 0 bases at J, with 8 bases between the two ends. The CDR3 sequence is 14 residues long. CDR3 in amino acids: CASSGDDSYNEQFF. In DNA, the CDR3 is TGTGCCAGCAGTGGGGACGACTCCTACAATGAGCAGTTCTTC.

J is TRBJ2-1 and V is TRBV9; TRBD2 aligns across 10 bases. Per germline, CDR1 SGDLS and CDR2 YYNGEE. The trim removed 5 bases at V and 7 bases at J, leaving 9 bases unmatched. The CDR3 runs 15 residues. The DNA for the CDR3 is TGTGCCAGCAGTGAGCGGGAGGGCCTAATTAATGAGCAGTTCTTC. Amino acids: CASSEREGLINEQFF.

This chain links TRBV4-1 with TRBJ2-2, with 13 bases aligning to TRBD2. Germline V gene sequence: CDR1 MGHRA, CDR2 YSYEKL. V dropped 4 bases and J dropped 3; count of bases not matched to a gene: 8. The CDR3 extends over 18 amino acids. CDR3 bases: TGCGCCAGCAGCCTACCAACTAGCGGGGGGGCGGACACCGGGGAGCTGTTTTTT. Protein: CASSLPTSGGADTGELFF.

The V gene is TRBV4-2, the J gene TRBJ2-7; 8 nucleotides agree with TRBD2. Germline CDR1 reads LGHNA; CDR2 reads YNFKEQ. V shed 4 bases, J shed 2 bases, and the junction held 1 base outside the gene matches. The CDR3 is 13 amino acids. The CDR3 loop reads CASSPGLAYEQYF. For the CDR3, the DNA is TGTGCCAGCAGCCCGGGACTAGCCTACGAGCAGTACTTC.

The chain combines TRBV5-4 with TRBJ2-1, with 11 nucleotides matching TRBD2. V was clipped by 2 bases and J by 4 bases; unmatched bases: 5. Germline V gene data show CDR1 as SGHNT and CDR2 as YYREEE (reference sequence). This CDR3 is 16 amino acids long. CDR3 loop: CASSLGLAGGYNEQFF. The CDR3 DNA is TGTGCCAGCAGCTTAGGTTTAGCGGGAGGGTACAATGAGCAGTTCTTC. The full variable domain, rest sourced from reference TRBV5-4 and TRBJ2-1, is ETGVTQSPTHLIKTRGQQVTLRCSSQSGHNTVSWYQQALGQGPQFIFQYYREEENGRGNFPPRFSGLQFPNYSSELNVNALELDDSALYLCASSLGLAGGYNEQFFGPGTRLTVL.

The V and J genes are TRBV2 and TRBJ2-7, with 8 positions matching TRBD2. The ends lost 4 bases at V and 6 bases at J; junction bases unmatched: 14. The length of the CDR3 is 16 residues. Germline V gene lookup returns CDR1 SNHLY and CDR2 FYNNEI. CDR3 residues: CASSGDPGGRFREQYF. Here the CDR3 DNA reads TGTGCCAGCAGTGGGGACCCGGGGGGGAGATTTCGCGAGCAGTACTTC.